The rows below give T cell receptor beta chains drawn from one sample of a study of cytomegalovirus exposure and HLA in healthy donors. The repertoire was sequenced with immunoSEQ multiplex PCR; TCRdb's copy has only in-frame clones and lacks some. In the table there are around 240,000 clones, 90% of which are singletons. Sequencing input: PBMCs. These receptor sequences come from a woman aged 18-30 years in good health and CMV-seronegative. The conserved cysteine and the conserved F or W are not part of the CDR3 here. Clone size appears in some rows only: once, few, many, or a class for an expanded clone.

j_call: TRBJ1-2; v_call: TRBV2; clone_size: few; cdr3_aa: ARGGLWGYT
j_call: TRBJ1-1; v_call: TRBV14; clone_size: few; cdr3_aa: ASSHYRDNTEAF
j_call: TRBJ2-2; v_call: TRBV11-1; clone_size: .; cdr3_aa: ASSFGLLGELF
j_call: TRBJ1-2; v_call: TRBV4-3; clone_size: .; cdr3_aa: GSSTGHGYGYT
j_call: TRBJ2-1; v_call: TRBV7-2; clone_size: .; cdr3_aa: ASSRVRGQGNNEQF
j_call: TRBJ2-1; v_call: TRBV27; clone_size: .; cdr3_aa: ASSLSDTSGGHYNEQF
j_call: TRBJ2-7; v_call: TRBV14; clone_size: once; cdr3_aa: ASSRGTGSSYEQY
j_call: TRBJ2-3; v_call: TRBV28; clone_size: .; cdr3_aa: ASSRTSGGRDTQY
j_call: TRBJ1-1; v_call: TRBV4-2; clone_size: .; cdr3_aa: ASSQETGYENTEAF
j_call: TRBJ1-2; v_call: TRBV5-4; clone_size: few; cdr3_aa: ASSPGSRADFLYT
j_call: TRBJ2-5; v_call: TRBV5-6; clone_size: .; cdr3_aa: ASSLEGGETQY
j_call: TRBJ1-1; v_call: TRBV7-6; clone_size: .; cdr3_aa: ASSLATGDTEAF
j_call: TRBJ2-5; v_call: TRBV5-1; clone_size: .; cdr3_aa: ASSLVVAGGSETQY
j_call: TRBJ2-1; v_call: TRBV5-6; clone_size: .; cdr3_aa: ASSLGTGPYNEQF
j_call: TRBJ2-1; v_call: TRBV4-2; clone_size: .; cdr3_aa: ASSQAFGTRFQYEQF
j_call: TRBJ2-5; v_call: TRBV27; clone_size: .; cdr3_aa: ASSLAGGGQETQY
j_call: TRBJ1-6; v_call: TRBV28; clone_size: few; cdr3_aa: ASSPQGVGSPLH
j_call: TRBJ2-1; v_call: TRBV9; clone_size: .; cdr3_aa: ASSPFAVYNEQF
j_call: TRBJ2-3; v_call: TRBV5-1; clone_size: .; cdr3_aa: ASSPWTGGFVDTQY
j_call: TRBJ2-1; v_call: TRBV2; clone_size: .; cdr3_aa: ASRPSLGQGGSGEQF
j_call: TRBJ1-2; v_call: TRBV7-9; clone_size: few; cdr3_aa: ASSLYSNYGYT
j_call: TRBJ2-1; v_call: TRBV27; clone_size: .; cdr3_aa: ASIGLAGDSYNEQF
j_call: TRBJ1-1; v_call: TRBV30; clone_size: .; cdr3_aa: AWSGLYRGTEAF
j_call: TRBJ2-7; v_call: TRBV6-1; clone_size: .; cdr3_aa: ASSAARTGDYEQY
j_call: TRBJ1-2; v_call: TRBV28; clone_size: .; cdr3_aa: ASSLDMAGGGYT
j_call: TRBJ1-1; v_call: TRBV6-1; clone_size: .; cdr3_aa: ASSDRDRRSPAF
j_call: TRBJ1-6; v_call: TRBV27; clone_size: .; cdr3_aa: ASSSPGQDSPLH
j_call: TRBJ1-5; v_call: TRBV30; clone_size: .; cdr3_aa: AWSGTGNLGNQPQH
j_call: TRBJ2-1; v_call: TRBV7-2; clone_size: .; cdr3_aa: ASSLVAGGYNEQF
j_call: TRBJ1-3; v_call: TRBV6-1; clone_size: .; cdr3_aa: ASSANREGTGNTIY
j_call: TRBJ1-6; v_call: TRBV28; clone_size: few; cdr3_aa: ASSYGQGNSPLH
j_call: TRBJ1-3; v_call: TRBV9; clone_size: .; cdr3_aa: ASSGVRSGNTIY
j_call: TRBJ2-7; v_call: TRBV27; clone_size: .; cdr3_aa: ASSLQGVYEQY
j_call: TRBJ2-5; v_call: TRBV10-1; clone_size: once; cdr3_aa: ASSDSQGVGETQY
j_call: TRBJ2-1; v_call: TRBV4-3; clone_size: once; cdr3_aa: ASSQDQGIYEQF
j_call: TRBJ2-7; v_call: TRBV7-9; clone_size: .; cdr3_aa: ASSLGTENYEQY
j_call: TRBJ2-7; v_call: TRBV27; clone_size: .; cdr3_aa: ASGAWPGEQY
j_call: TRBJ1-5; v_call: TRBV4-1; clone_size: .; cdr3_aa: ASSSDRSVSNQPQH
j_call: TRBJ2-1; v_call: TRBV18; clone_size: .; cdr3_aa: ASSPGYWTGGGNEQF
j_call: TRBJ2-7; v_call: TRBV28; clone_size: .; cdr3_aa: ASSLGWGRSYEQY
j_call: TRBJ2-7; v_call: TRBV6-1; clone_size: .; cdr3_aa: ASRQGFHEQY
j_call: TRBJ1-6; v_call: TRBV14; clone_size: .; cdr3_aa: ASSQDSGGSRSPLH
j_call: TRBJ2-3; v_call: TRBV6-4; clone_size: few; cdr3_aa: ASSGTSGDTDTQY
j_call: TRBJ1-4; v_call: TRBV7-9; clone_size: .; cdr3_aa: ASSLSYRGQSNEKLF
j_call: TRBJ1-1; v_call: TRBV5-1; clone_size: .; cdr3_aa: ASSLAGQSVNTEAF
j_call: TRBJ2-1; v_call: TRBV5-6; clone_size: .; cdr3_aa: ASNLLREQF
j_call: TRBJ1-1; v_call: TRBV27; clone_size: .; cdr3_aa: ASRLQGASEAF
j_call: TRBJ1-5; v_call: TRBV4-1; clone_size: .; cdr3_aa: ASSQDRPGNQPQH
j_call: TRBJ2-7; v_call: TRBV28; clone_size: .; cdr3_aa: ASASSGDHEQY
j_call: TRBJ2-2; v_call: TRBV4-1; clone_size: .; cdr3_aa: ASSLIPDRAGTGELF
j_call: TRBJ1-5; v_call: TRBV27; clone_size: .; cdr3_aa: ASRGQGNQPQH
j_call: TRBJ1-2; v_call: TRBV5-1; clone_size: .; cdr3_aa: ASTVDHTNYGYT
j_call: TRBJ2-3; v_call: TRBV5-1; clone_size: .; cdr3_aa: ASSLLQPSGGDTQY
j_call: TRBJ1-4; v_call: TRBV18; clone_size: .; cdr3_aa: ASSPVLYLGTEKLF
j_call: TRBJ1-4; v_call: TRBV7-9; clone_size: .; cdr3_aa: ASSGYRGLNEKLF
j_call: TRBJ1-6; v_call: TRBV5-4; clone_size: .; cdr3_aa: ASSVRDYNSPLH
j_call: TRBJ2-5; v_call: TRBV5-1; clone_size: once; cdr3_aa: ASSSGPQETQY